Shown below are 21 T cell receptor beta chains from a single sample sequenced in a study of blood T cell repertoires in COVID-19. The table came from immunoSEQ multiplex PCR; TCRdb's copy has only in-frame clones and leaves some out. The sample records 100,000 to 150,000 clones, roughly nine tenths being singletons. Sequenced material: peripheral blood. The receptors shown here come from a man aged 50 to 60 with COVID-19, enrolled during active disease.

The J gene is TRBJ2-1, the V gene TRBV5-1, with 10 bases identical to TRBD1. V shed 0 bases, J shed 8 bases, and the junction held 5 bases outside the gene matches. The CDR3 has 15 residues. CDR1 is SGHRS and CDR2 is YFSETQ in the germline V gene. The CDR3, as DNA: TGCGCCAGCAGCTTGGAGGGACAGGGGATTCATGAGCAGTTCTTC. Translating it yields CASSLEGQGIHEQFF.

The J gene is TRBJ1-5, the V gene TRBV24-1; TRBD1 might be the D (5 bases). CDR3 length: 13 residues. CDR1 is KGHDR and CDR2 is SFDVKD in the germline V gene. Trimming stripped 4 bases from V and 4 bases from J, with 7 bases between. CDR3 sequence: CATSDRANQPQHF. CDR3 DNA: TGTGCCACCAGTGACAGGGCTAATCAGCCCCAGCATTTT.

The CDR3 DNA reads as TGTGCCAGCAGCCCAATCGGACAGGGTAACACTGAAGCTTTCTTT. It encodes CASSPIGQGNTEAFF. The rearrangement links TRBV9 to TRBJ1-1; the match to TRBD1 covers 8 bases. CDR3 size: 15 residues. Germline loops: CDR1 SGDLS, CDR2 YYNGEE. The V gene end was trimmed by 4 bases and the J gene end by 2 bases; junction bases not matched to a gene: 7. Filled out from reference TRBV9 and TRBJ1-1, the complete variable domain reads DSGVTQTPKHLITATGQRVTLRCSPRSGDLSVYWYQQSLDQGLQFLIQYYNGEERAKGNILERFSAQQFPDLHSELNLSSLELGDSALYFCASSPIGQGNTEAFFGQGTRLTVV.

The chain employs TRBV7-9 and TRBJ1-4, with D possibly matching TRBD1 (5 bases). Trimming removed 4 bases from V and 8 bases from J, with 23 bases in between. The CDR3 sequence is 17 residues long. The germline V gene encodes CDR1 SEHNR and CDR2 FQNEAQ (reference sequence). The DNA of the CDR3 is TGTGCCAGCAGCTCCGGGCAGGGAAGGGGCGGGAGCGAAAAACTGTTTTTT. As protein: CASSSGQGRGGSEKLFF.

CDR3: CASSQGAGELFF. In nucleotides, the CDR3 is TGTGCCAGCAGCCAGGGCGCCGGGGAGCTGTTTTTT. J is TRBJ2-2 and V is TRBV7-9; maybe TRBD1 (5 bases). In germline, CDR1 is SEHNR, CDR2 FQNEAQ (reference sequence). The CDR3 runs to 12 residues. V was shortened by 5 bases and J by 6 bases, with 7 bases between the two germline ends.

The J gene is TRBJ1-5, the V gene TRBV28; D may be TRBD1 (5 bases). CDR1 MDHEN and CDR2 SYDVKM come from the germline V gene. Trimming stripped 8 bases from V and 2 bases from J, with 16 bases between. There are 15 residues in the CDR3. The CDR3 sequence: CASHQGGAGNQPQHF. The CDR3 nucleotides are TGTGCCAGCCACCAAGGTGGGGCTGGCAATCAGCCCCAGCATTTT.

The rearrangement uses TRBV25-1 and TRBJ2-5, with TRBD2 identical over 10 bases. This CDR3 is 15 amino acids long. Unmatched junction bases numbered 8, after V lost 3 bases and J lost 7 bases. Per germline, CDR1 MGHDK and CDR2 SYGVNS. In DNA form, the CDR3 reads TGTGCCAGCAGTGAGCTAGCGGGAGTAGAAAGGACCCAGTACTTC. The encoded protein is CASSELAGVERTQYF.

This clone was counted between two and nine times. The CDR3 nucleotides are TGTGCCACCGCCCCATGGGGGCAGGGCACTAATTCACCCCTCCACTTT. Its translation: CATAPWGQGTNSPLHF. The V call is TRBV15, the J call TRBJ1-6, with a tentative D call TRBD1 (6 bases). Trimming pared 8 bases from V and 6 bases from J, leaving 20 bases between. The length of the CDR3 is 16 residues. Germline V gene data show CDR1 as LNHNV and CDR2 as YYDKDF (reference sequence). Full variable domain (remainder filled in from reference TRBV15 and TRBJ1-6): DAMVIQNPRYQVTQFGKPVTLSCSQTLNHNVMYWYQQKSSQAPKLLFHYYDKDFNNEADTPDNFQSRRPNTSFCFLDIRSPGLGDTAMYLCATAPWGQGTNSPLHFGNGTRLTVT.

The chain recombines TRBV25-1 with TRBJ1-3; D gene ambiguous. The CDR3 is made up of 12 amino acids. The germline gives CDR1 MGHDK, CDR2 SYGVNS. Trimming took 6 bases from V and 3 from J, leaving 6 bases between them. The CDR3 bases are TGTGCCAGCAGGGGAGATGGAAACACCATATATTTT. Protein product: CASRGDGNTIYF.

This clone was seen once. The gene calls are TRBV6-6 and TRBJ1-2; D is unclear. Germline V gives CDR1 MNHNY, CDR2 SVGAGI (reference sequence). CDR3 size: 13 residues. Trimming left V 6 bases short and J 4 bases short, with 12 bases between. CDR3 protein: CASRVQHSYGYTF. As DNA, the CDR3 is TGTGCCAGCAGGGTACAGCACTCCTATGGCTACACCTTC.

This sequence joins TRBV10-1 and TRBJ1-1; weak D call: TRBD1 (5 bases). The CDR3 runs 13 residues. CDR1 and CDR2 (germline): WNHNN, SYGVQD (reference sequence). Trimming removed 6 bases at V and 5 bases at J, with 13 bases between. DNA for the CDR3: TGCGCCAGCAGCTACGCCCCAGGGACTGAAGCTTTCTTT. It encodes CASSYAPGTEAFF.

The chain couples TRBV18 to TRBJ1-1, with D maybe TRBD1 (5 bases). Germline CDR1 and CDR2: KGHSH and LQKENI. The CDR3 loop spans 13 amino acids. Trimming pared 10 bases from V and 1 base from J, leaving 13 bases between. For the CDR3, the DNA is TGTGCCACCCAGTTCGGGGGGAACACTGAAGCTTTCTTT. This translates into CATQFGGNTEAFF.

The CDR3 nucleotides are TGTGCCAGCAGTTACTCGGGGACAGGCCTAGAAGAGACCCAGTACTTC. Its protein is CASSYSGTGLEETQYF. This sequence joins TRBV6-5 and TRBJ2-5; 8 bases line up with TRBD1. Germline V CDR1 and CDR2: MNHEY, SVGAGI. V lost 0 bases to trimming and J lost 3 bases; unmatched junction nucleotides: 6. This CDR3 is built from 16 residues.

V usage is TRBV9 and J usage is TRBJ2-5; possible D gene TRBD2, 6 bases. The V gene lost 2 bases and the J gene lost 2 bases, with 10 bases spanning the gap. This CDR3 has 14 residues. The germline V gene has CDR1 SGDLS and CDR2 YYNGEE. CDR3 DNA sequence: TGTGCCAGCAGCGTTCGGGAGAGACAAGAGACCCAGTACTTC. Translated: CASSVRERQETQYF.

V and J are TRBV12-3 or TRBV12-4 and TRBJ2-2, with D perhaps matching TRBD1 (6 bases). The CDR3 is made up of 13 amino acids. Trimming shortened V by 5 bases and J by 5 bases, and 9 bases separated the two germline ends. The CDR3 sequence is CASSITGTGELFF. CDR3 DNA: TGTGCCAGCAGTATTACAGGGACCGGGGAGCTGTTTTTT.

This clone was observed once. The same CDR3 arises from other DNA sequences in this sample as well. The chain is built from TRBV28 and TRBJ2-5; no clear D gene. Trimming removed 2 bases from V and 4 bases from J, with 2 bases in between. This CDR3 comprises 11 residues. Germline assignment: CDR1 MDHEN and CDR2 SYDVKM. The CDR3 loop is CASSLRETQYF. In DNA form, the CDR3 reads TGTGCCAGCAGTTTACGAGAGACCCAGTACTTC.

CDR3 nucleotide sequence: TGTGCCAGCAGTTTTTCAGGGGGGCATACGCAGTATTTT. Translation gives CASSFSGGHTQYF. The chain employs TRBV6-2 or TRBV6-3 and TRBJ2-3, with a weak D call TRBD1 (7 bases). The CDR3 length is 13 residues. Germline CDR1 is MNHEY and CDR2 is SVGEGT. Trimming removed 4 bases at V and 7 bases at J, with 12 bases between.

This chain joins TRBV7-2 and TRBJ1-5; D is undetermined. This CDR3 is built from 15 residues. The ends were cut back, 5 bases at V and 8 bases at J, with 19 bases in the middle. Germline lookup yields CDR1 SGHTA and CDR2 FQGNSA. The CDR3 here is CASSDTVVGLEPQHF. The CDR3 DNA reads TGTGCCAGCAGCGACACAGTCGTTGGCCTGGAGCCCCAGCATTTT.

V is TRBV21-1 and J is TRBJ1-6; the table's D call, TRBD1, has no DNA check behind it. TRBV21-1 is assigned pseudogene status. The CDR3 spans 16 residues. CDR3 DNA sequence: TGTGCCAGCAGCACACCACCGGGACAGGATAATTCACCCCTCCACTTT. This translates into CASSTPPGQDNSPLHF.

The rearrangement links TRBV6-6 to TRBJ1-2, with 9 nucleotides matching TRBD1. The CDR3 has 16 residues. Unmatched junction bases numbered 6, after V lost 0 bases and J lost 4 bases. Per the germline V gene, CDR1 is MNHNY and CDR2 is SVGAGI (reference sequence). CDR3 sequence: CASSYSGQGEGYGYTF. The DNA for the CDR3 is TGTGCCAGCAGTTACTCGGGACAGGGAGAGGGCTATGGCTACACCTTC.

This clone was seen a handful of times. The chain uses TRBV5-4 and TRBJ1-6; no clear D gene. Germline CDR1 and CDR2: SGHNT and YYREEE (reference sequence). Trimming cost V 0 bases and J 11 bases, with 15 bases left between them. The CDR3 has 15 residues. Here the CDR3 reads CASSLAFGETTPLHF. CDR3 nucleotide sequence: TGTGCCAGCAGCTTGGCCTTCGGGGAGACTACACCCCTCCACTTT.